A single sample is the source of the 19 T cell receptor beta chains below, sequenced in a study of shared clonotypes between healthy human individuals. Sequencing used immunoSEQ multiplex PCR; TCRdb keeps in-frame clones, though not all of them. This sample has hundreds of thousands of clones, with around 67% found just once. The sequenced sample consisted of memory CD4+ T cells sorted from blood. Subset indicated: CD45RA-negative fraction. The receptors originated from a woman younger than 45 in good health.

V is TRBV6-9 and J is TRBJ2-1; D ambiguous. This CDR3 is built from 20 residues. Germline V gene sequence: CDR1 MNHGY, CDR2 SVAAGI. V dropped 7 bases and J dropped 0 bases, with 28 bases sitting between them. The CDR3 loop is CASKGPLFNYAASSYNEQFF. As DNA, the CDR3 is TGTGCCAGCAAAGGGCCTCTCTTCAACTACGCGGCCAGCTCCTACAATGAGCAGTTCTTC.

This clone showed up just once. This rearrangement joins TRBV28 to TRBJ1-6; TRBD1 aligns across 7 bases. This CDR3 has 14 residues. The V segment lost 2 bases and the J segment 7 bases; nucleotides outside the gene matches: 2. In germline, CDR1 is MDHEN, CDR2 SYDVKM. Written as DNA, the CDR3 is TGTGCCAGCAGTTTACACAGGGGAAATTCACCCCTCCACTTT. Encoded protein: CASSLHRGNSPLHF.

This chain links TRBV11-3 with TRBJ1-3; no reliable D call. V was clipped by 5 bases and J by 0 bases, with 5 bases between them. The CDR3 totals 13 residues. The germline CDR1 and CDR2 sequences are SGHNT and YENEEA. The CDR3, as DNA: TGTGCCAGCAGCACGGCCTCTGGAAACACCATATATTTT. Protein: CASSTASGNTIYF.

The chain combines TRBV27 with TRBJ2-2, with 9 bases lining up with TRBD2. Trimming cost V 6 bases and J 3 bases; bases outside gene matches: 5. The CDR3 extends over 15 amino acids. Germline V lookup: CDR1 MNHEY, CDR2 SMNVEV (reference sequence). CDR3 sequence reads: CASRLSGRYTGELFF. CDR3 bases: TGTGCCAGCAGATTGAGCGGGAGGTACACCGGGGAGCTGTTTTTT.

The chain recombines TRBV5-1 with TRBJ1-1, with TRBD1 matching over 9 bases. The ends lost 3 bases at V and 2 bases at J; junction bases unmatched: 8. The germline gives CDR1 SGHRS, CDR2 YFSETQ. This CDR3 has 16 amino acids. The CDR3 spells CASSSGTGILNTEAFF. CDR3 bases: TGCGCCAGCAGCTCTGGGACAGGGATACTTAACACTGAAGCTTTCTTT.

To note about this clone: One junction end disagrees with the germline gene, perhaps due to a read error. The chain joins TRBV28 to TRBJ1-5; no clear D. From germline, CDR1 is MDHEN and CDR2 SYDVKM. The CDR3 is 11 amino acids. The DNA of the CDR3 is TGTGCCAGCAGGAGCAAGCAGCCCCAGCATTTT. Protein product: CASRSKQPQHF.

The chain joins TRBV7-3 to TRBJ2-2; D not certain. V lost 1 base to trimming and J lost 7 bases, with 10 bases between them. The CDR3 runs 14 residues. Germline CDR1 SGHTA, CDR2 FQGTGA. The DNA of the CDR3 is TGTGCCAGCAGCTTAATTAGCTCAAGCGGGGAGCTGTTTTTT. Translating it yields CASSLISSSGELFF.

This chain connects TRBV25-1 to TRBJ1-1; possible D gene TRBD1, 6 bases. The CDR3 length is 12 residues. The germline CDR1 and CDR2 sequences are MGHDK and SYGVNS. Trimming cost V 3 bases and J 10 bases, with 12 bases left between them. The CDR3: CASSDPTQGAFF. The CDR3 DNA is TGTGCCAGCAGTGACCCAACACAGGGAGCTTTCTTT.

This chain uses TRBV6-1 with TRBJ1-4; 7 bases align to TRBD1. The ends lost 9 bases at V and 8 bases at J; junction bases unmatched: 12. CDR3 size: 14 residues. CDR1 MNHNS and CDR2 SASEGT come from the germline V gene. This CDR3 is CARHLTGTEEKLFF. CDR3 bases: TGTGCCAGACACCTGACAGGGACGGAGGAAAAACTGTTTTTT.

This chain joins TRBV5-4 and TRBJ2-7; no reliable D call. The germline gives CDR1 SGHNT, CDR2 YYREEE (reference sequence). The length of the CDR3 is 13 residues. The V gene lost 1 base and the J gene lost 5 bases, with 10 bases spanning the gap. CDR3 in DNA: TGTGCCAGCAGCTTGTGGGCAGGTAACGAGCAGTACTTC. Amino acid sequence: CASSLWAGNEQYF.

The V and J genes are TRBV25-1 and TRBJ2-1; D may be TRBD1 (6 bases). The ends were cut back, 5 bases at V and 6 bases at J, with 14 bases in the middle. From germline, CDR1 is MGHDK and CDR2 SYGVNS. This CDR3 spans 14 amino acids. This chain's CDR3 is CASSQQDRFNEQFF. The CDR3 DNA reads TGTGCCAGCAGTCAACAGGACAGATTCAATGAGCAGTTCTTC.

This chain uses TRBV9 with TRBJ1-1; a weak D match, TRBD1 (6 bases). This CDR3 contains 13 residues. Per germline, CDR1 SGDLS and CDR2 YYNGEE. V lost 3 bases to trimming and J lost 2 bases, with 8 bases between them. The CDR3 coding sequence is TGTGCCAGCAGCGACAGGGCTAACACTGAAGCTTTCTTT. Its protein product is CASSDRANTEAFF.

Comments on this clone: One base separates it from a far larger clone, so it is likely a read error. This sample also contains other DNA sequences that code for the same CDR3. The chain employs TRBV7-9 and TRBJ1-1, with 7 bases that match TRBD1. The CDR3 totals 16 residues. In germline, CDR1 is SEHNR, CDR2 FQNEAQ (reference sequence). DNA of the CDR3: TGTGCCAGCAGCCCCCTCTGGACAGGAGTGAATACTGAAGCTTTCTTT. Encoded protein: CASSPLWTGVNTEAFF.

Note on this clone: Other DNA variants within this sample encode the same CDR3. The rearrangement joins TRBV7-9 to TRBJ1-6; no clear D. The ends were cut back, 3 bases at V and 7 bases at J, with 1 base in the middle. The germline V gene encodes CDR1 SEHNR and CDR2 FQNEAQ (reference sequence). The CDR3 totals 11 residues. The CDR3 sequence is CASSFNSPLHF. CDR3 in DNA: TGTGCCAGCAGCTTCAATTCACCCCTCCACTTT.

V and J are TRBV6-5 and TRBJ2-7; 8 nucleotides align to TRBD1. The germline V gene has CDR1 MNHEY and CDR2 SVGAGI. The CDR3 sequence is 15 residues long. V was clipped by 5 bases and J by 1 base; unmatched bases: 7. CDR3 coding DNA: TGTGCCAGCAGTCCGAGGGGACAGGTGTCCTACGAGCAGTACTTC. Amino acid sequence: CASSPRGQVSYEQYF.

Written as DNA, the CDR3 is TGTGCCAGCAGTGAGGGGACGGGCCTCTGGTACTTC. The encoded protein is CASSEGTGLWYF. This rearrangement joins TRBV2 to TRBJ2-7, with D possibly called TRBD1 or TRBD2 (5 bases each). Germline-derived CDR1 and CDR2 are SNHLY and FYNNEI. The CDR3 totals 12 residues. Deletions cut 3 bases from V and 12 bases from J, with 15 bases between.

Only a few counts were recorded for this clone. The rearrangement uses TRBV13 and TRBJ1-2; D is unresolved. Per germline, CDR1 PRHDT and CDR2 FYEKMQ (reference sequence). The CDR3 extends over 13 amino acids. Trimming stripped 6 bases from V and 2 bases from J, with 10 bases between. Written as DNA, the CDR3 is TGTGCCAGCAGACTCCCTGGGAACTATGGCTACACCTTC. Protein: CASRLPGNYGYTF. Full variable domain (rest looked up from reference TRBV13 and TRBJ1-2): AAGVIQSPRHLIKEKRETATLKCYPIPRHDTVYWYQQGPGQDPQFLISFYEKMQSDKGSIPDRFSAQQFSDYHSELNMSSLELGDSALYFCASRLPGNYGYTFGSGTRLTVV.

The V gene is TRBV7-9, the J gene TRBJ1-1, with D possibly TRBD1 on 5 matching bases. CDR3 length: 15 amino acids. V shed 5 bases and J shed 7 bases, with 20 bases lying between them. The germline gives CDR1 SEHNR, CDR2 FQNEAQ (reference sequence). This chain's CDR3 is CASSRGRGSLSEAFF. CDR3 nucleotide sequence: TGTGCCAGCAGCCGGGGCCGGGGATCCTTGAGTGAAGCTTTCTTT.

The V call is TRBV7-2, the J call TRBJ2-7, with TRBD1 matching 7 bases. CDR1 and CDR2 (germline): SGHTA, FQGNSA. Germline trimming cut 1 base from V and 1 base from J; bases unmatched to any gene: 4. The CDR3 is 15 residues long. Written as DNA, the CDR3 is TGTGCCAGCAGCTTAGTGACAGGGCAATCCTACGAGCAGTACTTC. This codes for CASSLVTGQSYEQYF.